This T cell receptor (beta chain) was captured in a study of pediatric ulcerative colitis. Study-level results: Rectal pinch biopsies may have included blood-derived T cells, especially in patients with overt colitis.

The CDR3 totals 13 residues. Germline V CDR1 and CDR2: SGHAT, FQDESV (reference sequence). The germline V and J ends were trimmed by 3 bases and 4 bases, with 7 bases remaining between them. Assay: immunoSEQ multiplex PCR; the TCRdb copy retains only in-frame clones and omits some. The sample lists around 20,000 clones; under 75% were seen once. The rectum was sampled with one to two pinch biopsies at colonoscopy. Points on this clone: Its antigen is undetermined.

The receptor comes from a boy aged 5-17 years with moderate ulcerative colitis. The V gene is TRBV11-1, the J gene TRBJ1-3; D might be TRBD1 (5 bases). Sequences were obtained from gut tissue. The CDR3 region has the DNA TGTGCCAGCAGCTTCGGACAAGGAAACACCATATATTTT. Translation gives CASSFGQGNTIYF. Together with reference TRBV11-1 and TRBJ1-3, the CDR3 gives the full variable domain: EAEVAQSPRYKITEKSQAVAFWCDPISGHATLYWYRQILGQGPELLVQFQDESVVDDSQLPKDRFSAERLKGVDSTLKIQPAELGDSAMYLCASSFGQGNTIYFGEGSWLTVV.